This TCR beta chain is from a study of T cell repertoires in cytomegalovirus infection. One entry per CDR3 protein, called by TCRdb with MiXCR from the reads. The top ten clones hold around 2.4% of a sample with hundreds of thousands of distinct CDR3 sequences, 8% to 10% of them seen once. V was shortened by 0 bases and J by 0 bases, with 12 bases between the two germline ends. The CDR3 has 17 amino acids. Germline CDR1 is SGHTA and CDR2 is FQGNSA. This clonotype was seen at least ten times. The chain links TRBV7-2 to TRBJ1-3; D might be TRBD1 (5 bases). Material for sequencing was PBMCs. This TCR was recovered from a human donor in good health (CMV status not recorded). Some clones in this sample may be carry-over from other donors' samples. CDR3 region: CASSLASGLISGNTIYF. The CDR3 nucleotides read TGTGCCAGCAGCTTAGCTTCGGGACTGATCTCTGGAAACACCATATATTTT.